The present entry profiles one T cell receptor beta chain with its context. Germline V gives CDR1 ENHRY, CDR2 SYGVKD. The V gene end was trimmed by 6 bases and the J gene end by 7 bases; junction bases not matched to a gene: 8. CDR3 length equals 14 residues. The sample comes from a study of shared clonotypes between healthy human individuals. The data were produced by immunoSEQ multiplex PCR, yet TCRdb's version contains in-frame clones alone and is incomplete. The data contain over a million clones, approximately 98.5% of them seen just once; the ten biggest clones take up 0.36%. The J gene is TRBJ1-5, the V gene TRBV10-3; 8 bases map to TRBD1. The source material was naive CD4+ T cells sorted from blood. The subset here: CD45RA+ positively selected. The sequence was collected from a man aged 25 to 40 in good health. This chain's CDR3 is CAISPGGGWQPQHF. Written as DNA, the CDR3 is TGTGCCATCAGCCCAGGGGGCGGATGGCAGCCCCAGCATTTT.